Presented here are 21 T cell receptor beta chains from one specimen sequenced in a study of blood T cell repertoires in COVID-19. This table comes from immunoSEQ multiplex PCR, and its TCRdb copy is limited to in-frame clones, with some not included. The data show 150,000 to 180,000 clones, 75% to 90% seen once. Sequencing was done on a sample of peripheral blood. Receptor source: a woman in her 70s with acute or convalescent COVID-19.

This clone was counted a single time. The CDR3 loop reads CASKSDREGYTF. For the CDR3, the DNA is TGTGCCAGCAAGTCGGACAGGGAAGGCTACACCTTC. The V gene is TRBV6-6, the J gene TRBJ1-2, with 8 bases aligning to TRBD1. CDR1 and CDR2 (germline): MNHNY, SVGAGI (reference sequence). The CDR3 runs to 12 residues. V shed 7 bases and J 8 bases; nucleotides not matched to a gene: 6.

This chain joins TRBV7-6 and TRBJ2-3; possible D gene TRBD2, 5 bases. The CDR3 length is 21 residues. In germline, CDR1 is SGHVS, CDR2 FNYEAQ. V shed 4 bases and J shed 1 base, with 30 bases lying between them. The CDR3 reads CASSSIHSMSEPRGRTDTQYF. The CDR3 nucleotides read TGTGCCAGCAGCTCAATCCACTCGATGTCGGAGCCCCGAGGGCGCACAGATACGCAGTATTTT.

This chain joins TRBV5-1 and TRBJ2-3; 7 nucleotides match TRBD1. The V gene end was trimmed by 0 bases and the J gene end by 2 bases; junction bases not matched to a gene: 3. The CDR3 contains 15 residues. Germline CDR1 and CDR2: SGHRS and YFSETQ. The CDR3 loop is CASSLVTGFTDTQYF. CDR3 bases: TGCGCCAGCAGCTTGGTGACAGGGTTCACAGATACGCAGTATTTT.

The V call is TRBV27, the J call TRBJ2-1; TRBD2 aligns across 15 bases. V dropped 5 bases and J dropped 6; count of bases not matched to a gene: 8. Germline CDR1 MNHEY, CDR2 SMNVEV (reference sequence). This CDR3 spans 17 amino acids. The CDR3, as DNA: TGTGCCAGCAGTCCCCGGACTAGCGGGGGGGCCGGCAATGAGCAGTTCTTC. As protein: CASSPRTSGGAGNEQFF.

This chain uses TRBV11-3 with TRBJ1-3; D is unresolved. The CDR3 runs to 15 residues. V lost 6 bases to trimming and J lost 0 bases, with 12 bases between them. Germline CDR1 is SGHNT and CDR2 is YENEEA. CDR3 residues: CASSQGGSSGNTIYF. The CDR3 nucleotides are TGTGCCAGCAGTCAAGGAGGGTCCTCTGGAAACACCATATATTTT.

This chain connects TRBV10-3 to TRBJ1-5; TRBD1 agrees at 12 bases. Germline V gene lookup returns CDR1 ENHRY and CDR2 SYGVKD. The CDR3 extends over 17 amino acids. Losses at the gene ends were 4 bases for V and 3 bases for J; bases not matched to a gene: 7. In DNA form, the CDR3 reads TGTGCCATCAGTGCCGGGGACAGGGGGCTCCTCAATCAGCCCCAGCATTTT. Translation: CAISAGDRGLLNQPQHF.

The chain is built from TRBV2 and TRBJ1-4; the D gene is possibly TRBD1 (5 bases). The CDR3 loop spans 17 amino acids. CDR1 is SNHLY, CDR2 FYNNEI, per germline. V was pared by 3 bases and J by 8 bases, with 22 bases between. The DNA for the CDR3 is TGTGCCAGCAGTGATAACTTGGTTTGGGGGGGAGAAGAAAAACTGTTTTTT. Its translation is CASSDNLVWGGEEKLFF.

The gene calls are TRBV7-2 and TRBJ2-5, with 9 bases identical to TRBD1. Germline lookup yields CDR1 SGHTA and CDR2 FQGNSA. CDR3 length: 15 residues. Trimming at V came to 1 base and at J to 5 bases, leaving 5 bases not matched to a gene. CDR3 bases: TGTGCCAGCAGCTTAGGAGGGACAGGGATTGAGACCCAGTACTTC. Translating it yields CASSLGGTGIETQYF.

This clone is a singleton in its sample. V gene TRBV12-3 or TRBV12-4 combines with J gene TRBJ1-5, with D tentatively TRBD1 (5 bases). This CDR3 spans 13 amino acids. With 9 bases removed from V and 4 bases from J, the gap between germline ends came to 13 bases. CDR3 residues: CASKGDLNQPQHF. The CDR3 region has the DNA TGTGCCAGTAAAGGGGATCTGAATCAGCCCCAGCATTTT.

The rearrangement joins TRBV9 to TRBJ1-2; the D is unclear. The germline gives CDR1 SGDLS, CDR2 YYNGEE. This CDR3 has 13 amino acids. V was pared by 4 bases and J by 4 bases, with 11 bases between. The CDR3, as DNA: TGTGCCAGCAGCCGGGCAGGACTCTATGGCTACACCTTC. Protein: CASSRAGLYGYTF.

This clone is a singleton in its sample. CDR3 in DNA: TGTGCCAGCTCACCCTTAGGTCGGGGAACTAATGAAAAACTGTTTTTT. Its translation: CASSPLGRGTNEKLFF. The V call is TRBV18, the J call TRBJ1-4; D remains ambiguous. CDR1 and CDR2 from the germline V gene are KGHSH and LQKENI. The length of the CDR3 is 16 residues. Trimming took 3 bases from V and 1 from J, leaving 12 bases between them.

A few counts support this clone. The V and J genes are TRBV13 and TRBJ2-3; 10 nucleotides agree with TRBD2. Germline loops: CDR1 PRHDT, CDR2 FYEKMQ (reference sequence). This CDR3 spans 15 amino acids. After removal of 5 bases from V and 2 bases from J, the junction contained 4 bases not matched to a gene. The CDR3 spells CASSPGLAYTDTQYF. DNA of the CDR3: TGTGCCAGCAGCCCGGGACTAGCGTACACAGATACGCAGTATTTT.

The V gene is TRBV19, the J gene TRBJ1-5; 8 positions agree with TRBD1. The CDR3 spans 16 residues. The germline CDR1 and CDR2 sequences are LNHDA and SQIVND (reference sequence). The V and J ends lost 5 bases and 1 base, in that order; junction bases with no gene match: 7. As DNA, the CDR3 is TGTGCCAGTAGTGGGAAGACAGGGGTGAGCAATCAGCCCCAGCATTTT. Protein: CASSGKTGVSNQPQHF.

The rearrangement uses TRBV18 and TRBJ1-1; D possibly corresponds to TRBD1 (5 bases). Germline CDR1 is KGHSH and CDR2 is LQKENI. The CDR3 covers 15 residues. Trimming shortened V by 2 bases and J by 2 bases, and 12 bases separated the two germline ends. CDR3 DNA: TGTGCCAGCTCACCAGGGGGGGGTCCCAACACTGAAGCTTTCTTT. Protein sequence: CASSPGGGPNTEAFF.

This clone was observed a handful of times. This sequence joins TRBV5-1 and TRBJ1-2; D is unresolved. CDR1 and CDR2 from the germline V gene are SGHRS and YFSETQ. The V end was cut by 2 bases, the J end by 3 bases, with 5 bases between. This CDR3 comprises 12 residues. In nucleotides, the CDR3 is TGCGCCAGCAGCTTTATTGACTATGGCTACACCTTC. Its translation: CASSFIDYGYTF.

The CDR3 is CAISASSQGSEAFF. In DNA, the CDR3 is TGTGCCATCAGTGCCTCATCTCAGGGTTCTGAAGCTTTCTTT. The rearrangement links TRBV10-3 to TRBJ1-1, with a tentative D call TRBD1 (5 bases). V was shortened by 4 bases and J by 6 bases, with 15 bases between the two germline ends. The CDR3 totals 14 residues. Germline-derived CDR1 and CDR2 are ENHRY and SYGVKD.

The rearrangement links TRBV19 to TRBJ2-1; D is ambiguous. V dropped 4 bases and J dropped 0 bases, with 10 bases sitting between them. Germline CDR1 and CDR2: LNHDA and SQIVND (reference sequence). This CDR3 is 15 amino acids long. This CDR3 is CASSKSASSYNEQFF. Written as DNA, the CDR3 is TGTGCCAGTAGTAAGAGCGCGAGCTCCTACAATGAGCAGTTCTTC.

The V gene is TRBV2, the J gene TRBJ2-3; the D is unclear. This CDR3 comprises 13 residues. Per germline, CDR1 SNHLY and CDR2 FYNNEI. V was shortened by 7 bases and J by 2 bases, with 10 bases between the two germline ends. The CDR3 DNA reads TGTGCCAGCATAGCAGAGGTCACAGATACGCAGTATTTT. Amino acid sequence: CASIAEVTDTQYF.

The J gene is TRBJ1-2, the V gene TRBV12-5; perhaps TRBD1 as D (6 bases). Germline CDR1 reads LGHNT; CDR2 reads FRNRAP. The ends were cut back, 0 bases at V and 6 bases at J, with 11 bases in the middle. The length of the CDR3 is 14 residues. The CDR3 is CASGLVYRVDGYTF. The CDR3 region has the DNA TGTGCTAGTGGTTTGGTATACAGGGTTGATGGCTACACCTTC. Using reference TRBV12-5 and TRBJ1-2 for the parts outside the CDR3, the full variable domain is DARVTQTPRHKVTEMGQEVTMRCQPILGHNTVFWYRQTMMQGLELLAYFRNRAPLDDSGMPKDRFSAEMPDATLATLKIQPSEPRDSAVYFCASGLVYRVDGYTFGSGTRLTVV.

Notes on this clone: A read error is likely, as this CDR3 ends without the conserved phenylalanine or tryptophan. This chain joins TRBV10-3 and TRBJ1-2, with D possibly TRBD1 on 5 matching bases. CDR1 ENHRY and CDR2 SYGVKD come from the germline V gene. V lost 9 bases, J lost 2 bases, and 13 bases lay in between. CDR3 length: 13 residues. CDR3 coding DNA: TGTGCCATTGCAGGGCTAGACAACTATGGCTACACCGTC. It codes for CAIAGLDNYGYTV.

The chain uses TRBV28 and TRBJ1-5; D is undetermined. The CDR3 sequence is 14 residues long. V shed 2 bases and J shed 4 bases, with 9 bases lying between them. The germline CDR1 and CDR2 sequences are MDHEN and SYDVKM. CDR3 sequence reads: CASSLSPVNQPQHF. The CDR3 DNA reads TGTGCCAGCAGTTTAAGCCCCGTTAATCAGCCCCAGCATTTT.